The text below deals with one T cell receptor beta chain. TCRdb's copy holds only in-frame clones and misses some; the assay was immunoSEQ multiplex PCR. The data show about 110,000 clones, approximately 90% seen once. This entry belongs to a study of OX40 agonist ivuxolimab in advanced cancers. Trimming pared 2 bases from V and 4 bases from J, leaving 8 bases between. Germline loops: CDR1 LNHDA, CDR2 SQIVND (reference sequence). The CDR3 is made up of 14 amino acids. The starting material was CD4+ or CD8+ T cells sorted from blood, obtained in a trial of the OX40 agonist ivuxolimab. This clonotype was sampled from an adult with an advanced solid tumor such as melanoma, head and neck, liver or kidney cancer. The chain recombines TRBV19 with TRBJ2-2; D might be TRBD2 (5 bases). The CDR3: CASSITGSTGELFF. CDR3 DNA sequence: TGTGCCAGTAGTATAACGGGGAGCACCGGGGAGCTGTTTTTT.